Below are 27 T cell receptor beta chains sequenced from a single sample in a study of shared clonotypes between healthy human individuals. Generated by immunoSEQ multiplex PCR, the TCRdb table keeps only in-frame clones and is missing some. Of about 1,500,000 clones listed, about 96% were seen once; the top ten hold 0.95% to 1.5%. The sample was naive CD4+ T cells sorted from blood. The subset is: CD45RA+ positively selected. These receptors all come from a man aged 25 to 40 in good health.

In DNA form, the CDR3 reads TGTGCCAGCTCATCGGGACTAGCGGGAGGGCCCCAAAACATTCAGTACTTC. As protein: CASSSGLAGGPQNIQYF. This sequence joins TRBV18 and TRBJ2-4, with 16 nucleotides matching TRBD2. This CDR3 is built from 17 residues. V was pared by 5 bases and J by 5 bases, with 6 bases of the junction left unmatched. Germline V gene lookup returns CDR1 KGHSH and CDR2 LQKENI.

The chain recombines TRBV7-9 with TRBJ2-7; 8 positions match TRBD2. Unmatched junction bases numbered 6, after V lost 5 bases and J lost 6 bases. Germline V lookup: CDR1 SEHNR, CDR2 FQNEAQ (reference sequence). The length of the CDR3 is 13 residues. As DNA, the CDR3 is TGTGCCAGCAGCCCGTCGGGACTAGTCGAGCAGTACTTC. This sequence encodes CASSPSGLVEQYF.

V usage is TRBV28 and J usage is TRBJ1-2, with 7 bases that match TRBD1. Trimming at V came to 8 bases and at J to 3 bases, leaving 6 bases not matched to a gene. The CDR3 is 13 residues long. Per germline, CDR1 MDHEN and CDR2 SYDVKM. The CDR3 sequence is CASLPDRDYGYTF. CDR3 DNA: TGTGCCAGCCTTCCTGACAGGGACTATGGCTACACCTTC.

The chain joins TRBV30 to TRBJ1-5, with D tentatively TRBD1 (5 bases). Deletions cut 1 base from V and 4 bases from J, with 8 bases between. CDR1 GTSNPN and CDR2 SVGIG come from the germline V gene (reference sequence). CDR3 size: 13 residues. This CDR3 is CAWSGGQNQPQHF. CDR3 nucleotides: TGTGCCTGGAGTGGGGGCCAAAATCAGCCCCAGCATTTT.

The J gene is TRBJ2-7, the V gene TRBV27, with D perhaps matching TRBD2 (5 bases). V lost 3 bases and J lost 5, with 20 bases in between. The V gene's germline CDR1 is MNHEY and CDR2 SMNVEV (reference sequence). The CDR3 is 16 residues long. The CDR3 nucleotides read TGTGCCAGCAGTTTCCCTCCCCGGGGAGAGAGCGACGAGCAGTACTTC. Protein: CASSFPPRGESDEQYF.

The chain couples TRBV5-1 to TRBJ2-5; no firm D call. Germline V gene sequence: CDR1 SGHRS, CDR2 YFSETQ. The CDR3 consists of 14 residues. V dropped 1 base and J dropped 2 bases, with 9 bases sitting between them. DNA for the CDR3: TGCGCCAGCAGCTTGAGAGGCGAACAAGAGACCCAGTACTTC. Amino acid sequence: CASSLRGEQETQYF.

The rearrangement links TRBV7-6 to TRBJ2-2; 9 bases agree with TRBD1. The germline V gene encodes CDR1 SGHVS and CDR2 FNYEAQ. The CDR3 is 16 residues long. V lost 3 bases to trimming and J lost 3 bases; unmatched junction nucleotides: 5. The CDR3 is CASSFGQGIDTGELFF. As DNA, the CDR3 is TGTGCCAGCAGCTTTGGACAGGGGATCGACACCGGGGAGCTGTTTTTT.

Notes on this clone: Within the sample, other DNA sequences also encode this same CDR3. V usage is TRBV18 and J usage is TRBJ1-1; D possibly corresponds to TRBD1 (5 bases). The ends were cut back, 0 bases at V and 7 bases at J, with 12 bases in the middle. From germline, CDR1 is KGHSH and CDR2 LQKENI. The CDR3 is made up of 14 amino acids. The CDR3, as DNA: TGTGCCAGCTCACCACCGTCGGGGCGCCGTGAAGCTTTCTTT. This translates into CASSPPSGRREAFF.

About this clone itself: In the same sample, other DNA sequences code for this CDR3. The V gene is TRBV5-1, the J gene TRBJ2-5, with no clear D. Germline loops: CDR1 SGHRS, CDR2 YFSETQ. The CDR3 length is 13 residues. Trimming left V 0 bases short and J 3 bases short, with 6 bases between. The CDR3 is CASSLAPEETQYF. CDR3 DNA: TGCGCCAGCAGCTTGGCACCAGAAGAGACCCAGTACTTC.

Here the CDR3 DNA reads TGTGCCAGCAGTCAGACAGGACGTCCATCCTATGGCTACACCTTC. It is translated as CASSQTGRPSYGYTF. The chain uses TRBV28 and TRBJ1-2; possibly TRBD1 for D (6 bases). V was pared by 5 bases and J by 4 bases, with 17 bases between. Germline V lookup: CDR1 MDHEN, CDR2 SYDVKM. The CDR3 consists of 15 residues.

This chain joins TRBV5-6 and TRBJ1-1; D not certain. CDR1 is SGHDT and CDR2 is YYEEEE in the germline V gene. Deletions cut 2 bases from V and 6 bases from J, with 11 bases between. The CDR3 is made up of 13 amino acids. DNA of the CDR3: TGTGCCAGCAGCTTCCAACGGTATTCTGAAGCTTTCTTT. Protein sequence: CASSFQRYSEAFF.

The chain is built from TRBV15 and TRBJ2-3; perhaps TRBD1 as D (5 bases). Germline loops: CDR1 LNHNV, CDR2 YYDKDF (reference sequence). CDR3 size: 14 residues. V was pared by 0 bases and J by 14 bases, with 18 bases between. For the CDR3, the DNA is TGTGCCACCAGCAGAGATATAGCAGGGCTGGTCCGGTATTTT. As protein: CATSRDIAGLVRYF.

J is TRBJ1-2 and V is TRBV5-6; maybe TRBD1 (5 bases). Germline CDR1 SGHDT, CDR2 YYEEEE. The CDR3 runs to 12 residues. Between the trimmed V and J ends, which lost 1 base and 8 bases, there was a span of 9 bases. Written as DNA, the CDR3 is TGTGCCAGCAGCTTGAGTACAGGCGGCTACACCTTC. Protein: CASSLSTGGYTF.

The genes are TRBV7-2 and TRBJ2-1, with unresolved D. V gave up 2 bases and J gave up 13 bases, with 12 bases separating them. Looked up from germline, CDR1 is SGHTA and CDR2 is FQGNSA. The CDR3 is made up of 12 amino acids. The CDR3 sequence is CASSLKPPLQFF. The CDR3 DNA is TGTGCCAGCAGCTTAAAACCTCCCCTCCAGTTCTTC. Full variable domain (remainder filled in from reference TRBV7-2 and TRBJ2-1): GAGVSQSPSNKVTEKGKDVELRCDPISGHTALYWYRQSLGQGLEFLIYFQGNSAPDKSGLPSDRFSAERTGGSVSTLTIQRTQQEDSAVYLCASSLKPPLQFFGPGTRLTVL.

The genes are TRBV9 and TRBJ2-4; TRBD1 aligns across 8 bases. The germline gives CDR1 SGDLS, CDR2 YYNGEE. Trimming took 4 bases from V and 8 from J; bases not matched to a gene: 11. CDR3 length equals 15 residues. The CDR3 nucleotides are TGTGCCAGCAGCAAACAGACAGGGGCCGGGGACATTCAGTACTTC. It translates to CASSKQTGAGDIQYF.

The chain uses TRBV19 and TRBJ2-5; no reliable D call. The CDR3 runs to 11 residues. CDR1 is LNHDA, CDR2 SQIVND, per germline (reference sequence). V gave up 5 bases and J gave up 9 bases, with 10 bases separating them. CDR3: CASSAGWAQYF. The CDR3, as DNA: TGTGCCAGTAGTGCCGGGTGGGCCCAGTACTTC. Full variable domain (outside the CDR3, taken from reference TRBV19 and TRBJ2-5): DGGITQSPKYLFRKEGQNVTLSCEQNLNHDAMYWYRQDPGQGLRLIYYSQIVNDFQKGDIAEGYSVSREKKESFPLTVTSAQKNPTAFYLCASSAGWAQYFGPGTRLLVL.

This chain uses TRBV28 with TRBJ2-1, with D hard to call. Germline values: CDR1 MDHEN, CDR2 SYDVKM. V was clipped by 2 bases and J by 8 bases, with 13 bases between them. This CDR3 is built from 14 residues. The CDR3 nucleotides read TGTGCCAGCAGTTTACCCGATGGAATGGATGAGCAGTTCTTC. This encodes CASSLPDGMDEQFF.

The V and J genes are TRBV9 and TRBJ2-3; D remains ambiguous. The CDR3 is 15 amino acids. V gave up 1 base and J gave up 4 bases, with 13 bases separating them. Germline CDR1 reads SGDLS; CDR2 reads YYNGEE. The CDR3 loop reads CASSVRLSIADTQYF. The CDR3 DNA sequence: TGTGCCAGCAGCGTACGACTGTCGATCGCAGATACGCAGTATTTT. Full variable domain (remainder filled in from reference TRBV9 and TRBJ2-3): DSGVTQTPKHLITATGQRVTLRCSPRSGDLSVYWYQQSLDQGLQFLIQYYNGEERAKGNILERFSAQQFPDLHSELNLSSLELGDSALYFCASSVRLSIADTQYFGPGTRLTVL.

The CDR3 loop is CASSAGQGLNTQYF. The CDR3 DNA reads as TGTGCCAGCAGCGCCGGACAGGGTTTGAATACGCAGTATTTT. The chain combines TRBV9 with TRBJ2-3, with 8 nucleotides matching TRBD1. Germline V CDR1 and CDR2: SGDLS, YYNGEE. V lost 3 bases, J lost 7 bases, and 7 bases stayed unmatched. This CDR3 is built from 14 residues.

The CDR3 sequence: CASSNPTGIRNQPQHF. CDR3 nucleotides: TGTGCCAGCAGCAACCCGACAGGAATACGCAATCAGCCCCAGCATTTT. The chain is built from TRBV5-8 and TRBJ1-5; tentative D call: TRBD1 (6 bases). The CDR3 runs 16 residues. The germline V gene has CDR1 SGHTS and CDR2 YDEGEE. With 4 bases removed from V and 2 bases from J, the gap between germline ends came to 16 bases.

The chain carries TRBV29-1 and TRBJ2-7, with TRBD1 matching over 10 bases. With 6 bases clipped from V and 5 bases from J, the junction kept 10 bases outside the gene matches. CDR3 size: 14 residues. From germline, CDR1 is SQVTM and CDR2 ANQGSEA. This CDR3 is CSVAGTGVFDEQYF. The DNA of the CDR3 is TGCAGCGTCGCCGGGACAGGGGTTTTCGACGAGCAGTACTTC.

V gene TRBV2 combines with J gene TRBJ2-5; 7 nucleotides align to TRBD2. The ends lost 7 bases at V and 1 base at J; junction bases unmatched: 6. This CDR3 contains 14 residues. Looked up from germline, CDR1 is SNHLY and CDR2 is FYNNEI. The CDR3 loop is CASTESGAQETQYF. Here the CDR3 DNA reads TGTGCCAGCACGGAAAGCGGGGCCCAAGAGACCCAGTACTTC.

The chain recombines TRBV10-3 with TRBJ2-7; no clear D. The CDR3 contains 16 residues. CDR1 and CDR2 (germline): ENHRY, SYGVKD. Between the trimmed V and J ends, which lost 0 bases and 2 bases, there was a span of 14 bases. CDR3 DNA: TGTGCCATCAGTGAGTCGAATAGACGGACGGCCTACGAGCAGTACTTC. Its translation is CAISESNRRTAYEQYF.

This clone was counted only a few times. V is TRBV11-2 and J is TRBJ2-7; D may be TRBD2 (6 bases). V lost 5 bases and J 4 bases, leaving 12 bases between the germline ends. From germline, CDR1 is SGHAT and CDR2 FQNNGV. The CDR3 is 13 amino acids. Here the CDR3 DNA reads TGTGCCAGCAGCGTCGTGCGGGGATACGAGCAGTACTTC. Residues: CASSVVRGYEQYF.

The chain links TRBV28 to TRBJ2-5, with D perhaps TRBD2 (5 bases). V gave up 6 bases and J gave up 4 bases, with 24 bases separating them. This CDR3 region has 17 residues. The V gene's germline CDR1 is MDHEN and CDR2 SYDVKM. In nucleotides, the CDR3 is TGTGCCAGCAGCCTCTCTAGCTGGCTAAAGGGTGGAGAGACCCAGTACTTC. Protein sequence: CASSLSSWLKGGETQYF.

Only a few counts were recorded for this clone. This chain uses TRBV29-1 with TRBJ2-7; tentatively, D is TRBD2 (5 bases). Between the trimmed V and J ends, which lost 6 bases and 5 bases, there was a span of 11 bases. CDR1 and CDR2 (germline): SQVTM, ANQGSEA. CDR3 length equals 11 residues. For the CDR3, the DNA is TGCAGCGTGGAACTAGGAGACGAGCAGTACTTC. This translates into CSVELGDEQYF.

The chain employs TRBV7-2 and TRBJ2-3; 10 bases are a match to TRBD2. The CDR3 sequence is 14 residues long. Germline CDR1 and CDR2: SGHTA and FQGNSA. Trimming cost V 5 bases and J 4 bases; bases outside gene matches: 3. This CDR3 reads CASSPSGSPDTQYF. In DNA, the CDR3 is TGTGCCAGCAGCCCTAGCGGGAGTCCAGATACGCAGTATTTT. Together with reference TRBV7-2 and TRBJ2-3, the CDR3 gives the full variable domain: GAGVSQSPSNKVTEKGKDVELRCDPISGHTALYWYRQSLGQGLEFLIYFQGNSAPDKSGLPSDRFSAERTGGSVSTLTIQRTQQEDSAVYLCASSPSGSPDTQYFGPGTRLTVL.